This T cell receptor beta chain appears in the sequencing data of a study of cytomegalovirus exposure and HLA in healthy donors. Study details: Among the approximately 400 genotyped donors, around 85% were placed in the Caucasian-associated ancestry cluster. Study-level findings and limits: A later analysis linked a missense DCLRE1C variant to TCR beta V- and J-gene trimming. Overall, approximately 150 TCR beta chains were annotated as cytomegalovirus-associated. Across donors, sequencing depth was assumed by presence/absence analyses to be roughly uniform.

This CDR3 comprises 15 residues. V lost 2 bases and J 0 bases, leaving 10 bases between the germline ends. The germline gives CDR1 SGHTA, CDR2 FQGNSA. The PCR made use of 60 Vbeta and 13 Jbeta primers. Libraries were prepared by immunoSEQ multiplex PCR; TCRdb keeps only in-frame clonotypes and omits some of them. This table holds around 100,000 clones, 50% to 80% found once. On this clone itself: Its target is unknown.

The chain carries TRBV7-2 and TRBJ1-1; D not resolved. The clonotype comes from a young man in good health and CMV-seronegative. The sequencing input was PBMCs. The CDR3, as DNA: TGTGCCAGCAGCTTACTTTCACGGGTGAACACTGAAGCTTTCTTT. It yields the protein CASSLLSRVNTEAFF.